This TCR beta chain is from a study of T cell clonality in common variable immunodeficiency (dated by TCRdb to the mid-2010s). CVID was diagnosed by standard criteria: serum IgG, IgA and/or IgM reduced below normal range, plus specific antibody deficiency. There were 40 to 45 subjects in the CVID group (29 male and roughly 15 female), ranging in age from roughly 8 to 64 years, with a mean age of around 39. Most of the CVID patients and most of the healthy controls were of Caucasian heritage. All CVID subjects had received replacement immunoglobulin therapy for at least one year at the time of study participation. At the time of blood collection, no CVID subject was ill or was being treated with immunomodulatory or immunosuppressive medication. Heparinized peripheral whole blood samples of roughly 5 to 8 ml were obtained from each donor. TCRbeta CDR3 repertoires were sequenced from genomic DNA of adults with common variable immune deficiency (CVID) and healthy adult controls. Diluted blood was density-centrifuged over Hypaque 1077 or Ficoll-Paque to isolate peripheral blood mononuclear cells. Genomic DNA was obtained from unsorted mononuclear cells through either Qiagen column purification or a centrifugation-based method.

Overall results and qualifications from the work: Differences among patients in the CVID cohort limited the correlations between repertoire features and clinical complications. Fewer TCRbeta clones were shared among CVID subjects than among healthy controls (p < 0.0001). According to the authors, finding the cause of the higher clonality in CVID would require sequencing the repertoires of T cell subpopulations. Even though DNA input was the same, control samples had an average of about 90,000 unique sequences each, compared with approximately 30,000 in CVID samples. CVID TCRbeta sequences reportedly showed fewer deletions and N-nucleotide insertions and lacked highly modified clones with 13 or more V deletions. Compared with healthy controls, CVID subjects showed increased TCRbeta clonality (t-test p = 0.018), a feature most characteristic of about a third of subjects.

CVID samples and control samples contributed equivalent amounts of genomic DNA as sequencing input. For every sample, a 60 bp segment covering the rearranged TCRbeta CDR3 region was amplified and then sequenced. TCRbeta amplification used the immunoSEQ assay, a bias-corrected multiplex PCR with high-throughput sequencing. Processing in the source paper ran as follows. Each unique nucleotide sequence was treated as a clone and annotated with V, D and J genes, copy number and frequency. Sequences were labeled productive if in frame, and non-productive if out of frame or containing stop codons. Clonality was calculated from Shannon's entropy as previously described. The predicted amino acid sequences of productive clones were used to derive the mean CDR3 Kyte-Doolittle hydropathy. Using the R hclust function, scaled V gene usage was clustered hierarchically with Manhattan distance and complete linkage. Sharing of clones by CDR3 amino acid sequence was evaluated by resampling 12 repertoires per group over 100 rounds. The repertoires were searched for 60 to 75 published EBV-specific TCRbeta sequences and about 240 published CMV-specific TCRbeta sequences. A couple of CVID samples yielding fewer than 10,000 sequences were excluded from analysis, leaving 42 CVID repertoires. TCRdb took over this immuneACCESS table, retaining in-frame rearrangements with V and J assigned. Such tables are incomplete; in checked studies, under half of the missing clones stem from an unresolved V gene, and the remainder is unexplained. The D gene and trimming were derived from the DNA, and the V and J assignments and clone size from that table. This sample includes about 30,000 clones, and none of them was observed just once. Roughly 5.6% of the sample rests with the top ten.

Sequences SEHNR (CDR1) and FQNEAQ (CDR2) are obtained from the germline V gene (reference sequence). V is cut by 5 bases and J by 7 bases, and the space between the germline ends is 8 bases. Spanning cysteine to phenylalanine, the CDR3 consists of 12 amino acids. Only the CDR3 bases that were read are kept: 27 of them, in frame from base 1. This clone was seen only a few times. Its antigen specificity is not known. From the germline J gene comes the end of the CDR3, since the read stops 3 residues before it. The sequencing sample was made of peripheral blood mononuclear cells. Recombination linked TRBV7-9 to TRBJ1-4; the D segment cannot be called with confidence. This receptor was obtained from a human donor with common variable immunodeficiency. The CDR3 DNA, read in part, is TGTGCCAGCAGCCCCTCACTTGAAAAA. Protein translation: CASSPSLEK. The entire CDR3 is CASSPSLEKLFF.